This T cell receptor beta chain was sequenced in a study of Graves' ophthalmopathy and Graves' hyperthyroidism. CDR1 is LNHDA, CDR2 SQIVND, per germline (reference sequence). V shed 3 bases and J shed 6 bases, with 17 bases lying between them. The CDR3 sequence is 15 residues long. Clinical symptoms, serum thyroxine, TRAb, thyroid ultrasound and orbital computed tomography determined diagnosis. Regarding this clonotype: What it binds is unknown.

Broader study findings: Ophthalmopathy and stable hyperthyroidism were discriminated by a 13-signature model, with about 90% sensitivity and 65% to 83% specificity.

Amplifying from RNA transcripts, the study obtained TCR beta CDR3 regions. First-round RT-PCR employed HTBI primers, with a second-round multiplex PCR after it. One entry per CDR3 protein results from TCRdb running MiXCR on the multiplex PCR reads. Of 650,000 to 900,000 distinct CDR3 sequences listed, approximately 40% were seen once; the top ten hold around 40%. The clonotype originates from an adult man with Graves' ophthalmopathy. Sequenced: peripheral blood. The chain has TRBV19 and TRBJ1-2; no reliable D call. The CDR3 DNA sequence: TGTGCCAGTAGTATCCTCCCACCTCTCTGGGATGGCTACACCTTC. As protein: CASSILPPLWDGYTF.